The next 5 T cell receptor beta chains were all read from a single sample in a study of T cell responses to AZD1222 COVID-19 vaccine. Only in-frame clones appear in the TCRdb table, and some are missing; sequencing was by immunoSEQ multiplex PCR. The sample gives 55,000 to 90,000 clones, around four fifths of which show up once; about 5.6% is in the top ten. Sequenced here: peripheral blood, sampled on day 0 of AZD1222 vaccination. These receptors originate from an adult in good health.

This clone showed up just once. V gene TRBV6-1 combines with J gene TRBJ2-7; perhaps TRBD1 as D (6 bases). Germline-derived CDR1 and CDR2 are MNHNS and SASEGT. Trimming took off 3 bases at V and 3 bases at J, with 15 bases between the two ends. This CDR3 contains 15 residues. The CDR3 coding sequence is TGTGCCAGCAGTGACGCTGTTCGACAGGACTACGAGCAGTACTTC. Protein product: CASSDAVRQDYEQYF.

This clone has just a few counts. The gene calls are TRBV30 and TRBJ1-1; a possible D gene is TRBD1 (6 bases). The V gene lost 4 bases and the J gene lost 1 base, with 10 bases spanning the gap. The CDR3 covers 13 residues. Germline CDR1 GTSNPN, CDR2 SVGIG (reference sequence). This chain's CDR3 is CAWNPGQNTEAFF. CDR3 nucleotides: TGTGCCTGGAACCCGGGACAGAACACTGAAGCTTTCTTT.

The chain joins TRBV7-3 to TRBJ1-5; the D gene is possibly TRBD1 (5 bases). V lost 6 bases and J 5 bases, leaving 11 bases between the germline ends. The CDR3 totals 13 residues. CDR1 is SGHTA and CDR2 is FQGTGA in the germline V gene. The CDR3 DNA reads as TGTGCCAGCAGTTCAGGGTGGGATCAGCCCCAGCATTTT. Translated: CASSSGWDQPQHF. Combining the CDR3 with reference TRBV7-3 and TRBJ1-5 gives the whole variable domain GAGVSQTPSNKVTEKGKYVELRCDPISGHTALYWYRQSLGQGPEFLIYFQGTGAADDSGLPNDRFFAVRPEGSVSTLKIQRTERGDSAVYLCASSSGWDQPQHFGDGTRLSIL.

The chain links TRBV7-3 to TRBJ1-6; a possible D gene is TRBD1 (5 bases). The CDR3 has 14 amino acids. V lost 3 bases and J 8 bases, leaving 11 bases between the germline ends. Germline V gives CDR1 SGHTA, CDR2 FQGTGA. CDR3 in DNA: TGTGCCAGCAGCTTCATAGGGGTGCATTCACCCCTCCACTTT. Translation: CASSFIGVHSPLHF. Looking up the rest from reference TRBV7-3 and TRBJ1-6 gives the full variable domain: GAGVSQTPSNKVTEKGKYVELRCDPISGHTALYWYRQSLGQGPEFLIYFQGTGAADDSGLPNDRFFAVRPEGSVSTLKIQRTERGDSAVYLCASSFIGVHSPLHFGNGTRLTVT.

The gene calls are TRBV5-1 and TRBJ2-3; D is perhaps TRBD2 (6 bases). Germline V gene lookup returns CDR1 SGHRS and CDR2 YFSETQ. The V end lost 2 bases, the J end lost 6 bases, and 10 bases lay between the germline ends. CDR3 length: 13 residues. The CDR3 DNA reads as TGCGCCAGCAGCTTCGGGACTCGCGATACGCAGTATTTT. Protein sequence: CASSFGTRDTQYF.